The 16 T cell receptor beta chains below all came from one sample that was sequenced in a study of blood T cell repertoires in COVID-19. Sequencing used immunoSEQ multiplex PCR; TCRdb keeps in-frame clones, though not all of them. Among roughly 100,000 clones listed, under 95% were seen once. The sequenced material came from peripheral blood. The receptors here all came from a woman aged 45-59 years in a cohort sampled during active COVID-19.

Within the sample, this clone is medium-sized. This chain joins TRBV11-2 and TRBJ2-7; D perhaps matches TRBD2 (7 bases). Per the germline V gene, CDR1 is SGHAT and CDR2 is FQNNGV. Trimming stripped 4 bases from V and 3 bases from J, with 19 bases between. The CDR3 covers 16 residues. The CDR3 coding sequence is TGTGCCAGCAGCTCTCTAGGGAGGGAGGGGGACTACGAGCAGTACTTC. Its translation is CASSSLGREGDYEQYF. Looking up the rest from reference TRBV11-2 and TRBJ2-7 gives the full variable domain: EAGVAQSPRYKIIEKRQSVAFWCNPISGHATLYWYQQILGQGPKLLIQFQNNGVVDDSQLPKDRFSAERLKGVDSTLKIQPAKLEDSAVYLCASSSLGREGDYEQYFGPGTRLTVT.

V is TRBV24-1 and J is TRBJ2-2; TRBD1 is a possible D gene (5 bases). Deletions cut 5 bases from V and 4 bases from J, with 10 bases between. This CDR3 region has 14 residues. The germline CDR1 and CDR2 sequences are KGHDR and SFDVKD. The CDR3 sequence is CATSGDRPTGELFF. The CDR3 coding sequence is TGTGCCACCAGTGGTGACAGACCCACCGGGGAGCTGTTTTTT.

The rearrangement joins TRBV29-1 to TRBJ1-1, with a tentative D call TRBD1 (6 bases). This CDR3 contains 11 residues. V lost 3 bases to trimming and J lost 5 bases, with 7 bases between them. Looked up from germline, CDR1 is SQVTM and CDR2 is ANQGSEA. CDR3 coding DNA: TGCAGCGTTGATCAGGGGACTGAAGCTTTCTTT. Residues: CSVDQGTEAFF.

This sequence joins TRBV5-1 and TRBJ1-1; 8 bases line up with TRBD1. The trim removed 0 bases at V and 4 bases at J, leaving 2 bases unmatched. The CDR3 has 14 residues. Germline assignment: CDR1 SGHRS and CDR2 YFSETQ. This CDR3 reads CASSLGQGTTEAFF. The CDR3 DNA reads TGCGCCAGCAGCTTGGGACAGGGGACCACTGAAGCTTTCTTT.

This chain connects TRBV30 to TRBJ2-1; D is undetermined. V lost 0 bases and J lost 4, with 7 bases in between. The CDR3 is made up of 13 amino acids. Germline assignment: CDR1 GTSNPN and CDR2 SVGIG (reference sequence). This CDR3 is CAWSVNTYNEQFF. Written as DNA, the CDR3 is TGTGCCTGGAGTGTAAACACGTACAATGAGCAGTTCTTC.

The chain employs TRBV5-1 and TRBJ2-7; no clear D gene. The CDR3 runs to 11 residues. The V gene lost 0 bases and the J gene lost 7 bases, with 5 bases spanning the gap. Germline CDR1 reads SGHRS; CDR2 reads YFSETQ. The CDR3 DNA reads TGCGCCAGCAGCTTGGAACGGGAGCAGTACTTC. Amino acids: CASSLEREQYF. The full variable domain, its missing parts supplied by reference TRBV5-1 and TRBJ2-7, is KAGVTQTPRYLIKTRGQQVTLSCSPISGHRSVSWYQQTPGQGLQFLFEYFSETQRNKGNFPGRFSGRQFSNSRSEMNVSTLELGDSALYLCASSLEREQYFGPGTRLTVT.

This clone has just a few counts. The chain combines TRBV29-1 with TRBJ2-7; 10 bases are a match to TRBD1. CDR3 length: 16 amino acids. The germline CDR1 and CDR2 sequences are SQVTM and ANQGSEA. The V gene end was trimmed by 1 base and the J gene end by 4 bases; junction bases not matched to a gene: 10. In nucleotides, the CDR3 is TGCAGCGTTGAAGTAAGAGGGGACAGGGGTTCGTACGAGCAGTACTTC. Protein sequence: CSVEVRGDRGSYEQYF.

This chain links TRBV5-4 with TRBJ2-2; TRBD2 matches at 7 bases. This CDR3 contains 17 residues. Germline V lookup: CDR1 SGHNT, CDR2 YYREEE (reference sequence). V trimming: 2 bases; J trimming: 7 bases; junction bases outside the gene matches: 14. The CDR3 loop reads CASSFPGGSGLVGELFF. The CDR3 coding sequence is TGTGCCAGCAGCTTCCCTGGGGGTAGCGGGTTGGTCGGGGAGCTGTTTTTT.

The V and J genes are TRBV28 and TRBJ2-7; TRBD1 matches 7 bases. Germline V gene sequence: CDR1 MDHEN, CDR2 SYDVKM. CDR3 length equals 15 residues. The trim removed 4 bases at V and 2 bases at J, leaving 8 bases unmatched. CDR3 bases: TGTGCCAGCAGTTCCGCCGGACAGGAAACCTACGAGCAGTACTTC. Its translation: CASSSAGQETYEQYF.

This chain uses TRBV7-6 with TRBJ1-5; D ambiguous. The V end was cut by 2 bases, the J end by 7 bases, with 6 bases between. The V gene's germline CDR1 is SGHVS and CDR2 FNYEAQ. The CDR3 extends over 12 amino acids. CDR3 nucleotide sequence: TGTGCCAGCAGCTTACTAGGACAGCCCCAGCATTTT. It translates to CASSLLGQPQHF. Full variable domain (rest looked up from reference TRBV7-6 and TRBJ1-5): GAGVSQSPRYKVTKRGQDVALRCDPISGHVSLYWYRQALGQGPEFLTYFNYEAQQDKSGLPNDRFSAERPEGSISTLTIQRTEQRDSAMYRCASSLLGQPQHFGDGTRLSIL.

The chain employs TRBV10-3 and TRBJ2-3; D perhaps matches TRBD2 (5 bases). V was trimmed by 10 bases and J by 5 bases, leaving 13 bases between them. The CDR3 sequence is 12 residues long. Germline assignment: CDR1 ENHRY and CDR2 SYGVKD. CDR3 sequence: CATVSEGDTQYF. DNA for the CDR3: TGTGCCACCGTAAGCGAGGGAGATACGCAGTATTTT.

V and J are TRBV5-1 and TRBJ1-2, with 8 bases fitting TRBD1. Germline values: CDR1 SGHRS, CDR2 YFSETQ. This CDR3 has 14 amino acids. V trimming: 0 bases; J trimming: 4 bases; junction bases outside the gene matches: 2. CDR3 sequence: CASSLDQGAYGYTF. The CDR3 DNA follows: TGCGCCAGCAGCTTGGACCAGGGGGCCTATGGCTACACCTTC.

The chain links TRBV14 to TRBJ1-3; D is unclear. The ends were cut back, 2 bases at V and 0 bases at J, with 11 bases in the middle. The CDR3 length is 16 residues. Germline CDR1 is SGHDN and CDR2 is FVKESK. CDR3 sequence reads: CASSQTRVNSGNTIYF. Written as DNA, the CDR3 is TGTGCCAGCAGCCAAACCCGGGTGAACTCTGGAAACACCATATATTTT.

This rearrangement joins TRBV20-1 to TRBJ2-1; TRBD1 matches at 7 bases. After removal of 3 bases from V and 5 bases from J, the junction contained 4 bases not matched to a gene. Germline V gene lookup returns CDR1 DFQATT and CDR2 SNEGSKA (reference sequence). CDR3 length: 13 amino acids. Written as DNA, the CDR3 is TGCAGTGCTAGTCAGGGGGAAAACAATGAGCAGTTCTTC. This translates into CSASQGENNEQFF.

The chain combines TRBV19 with TRBJ2-2, with D possibly being TRBD2 (7 bases). CDR3 length: 14 amino acids. CDR1 and CDR2 (germline): LNHDA, SQIVND (reference sequence). The V end was cut by 5 bases, the J end by 5 bases, with 12 bases between. The CDR3 reads CASSWTRGTGELFF. CDR3 DNA: TGTGCCAGTAGTTGGACTAGGGGGACCGGGGAGCTGTTTTTT.

This clone was counted a single time. V usage is TRBV5-6 and J usage is TRBJ2-1, with D perhaps matching TRBD2 (6 bases). The CDR3 spans 15 residues. Trimming removed 0 bases at V and 3 bases at J, with 10 bases between. The germline CDR1 and CDR2 sequences are SGHDT and YYEEEE. CDR3 amino acids: CASSLAPGVYNEQFF. The CDR3, as DNA: TGTGCCAGCAGCTTGGCCCCGGGAGTCTACAATGAGCAGTTCTTC.